This T cell receptor beta chain stems from a study of CD8 T cells in Susac syndrome. CDR3 length: 15 residues. Deletions cut 5 bases from V and 0 bases from J, with 14 bases between. The germline gives CDR1 DFQATT, CDR2 SNEGSKA (reference sequence). From blood CD8+ and CD4+ T cells, the TCR beta chain was sequenced. The multiple sclerosis control group was made up of treatment-naive patients with stable or active relapsing-remitting disease. CD8+ and CD4+ T cells were negatively isolated; TEMRA cells were FACS-enriched. An input of about 0.45 to 1 ug of RNA was subjected to reverse transcription using random hexamers. Amplification of the TCR beta CDR3 was carried out by immunoSEQ multiplex PCR, which spanned a total of 54 Vbeta and 13 Jbeta segments. A single record per CDR3 protein comes from TCRdb applying MiXCR to the immunoSEQ multiplex PCR reads. The sample has around 150,000 distinct CDR3 sequences, approximately 96% seen once.

The count of this clonotype is one. What was sequenced was CD4+ T cells from PBMCs. This clonotype originated in a human donor with multiple sclerosis. The J gene is TRBJ2-1, the V gene TRBV20-1; D is perhaps TRBD2 (6 bases). DNA of the CDR3: TGCAGTGCTCGGACTGGCGGGGCCTCCTACAATGAGCAGTTCTTC. It yields the protein CSARTGGASYNEQFF.